The T cell receptor beta chain described here comes from a study of T cells in Graves' hyperthyroidism and ophthalmopathy. Amplification of TCR beta CDR3 regions used RNA as the template. First-round RT-PCR of the TCR CDR3 relied on the HTBI primer set. TCRdb processed the multiplex PCR reads anew with MiXCR; each CDR3 protein has one entry. The table lists about 840,000 distinct CDR3 sequences, over 35% of them singletons. CDR3 length: 13 residues. Trimming removed 5 bases at V and 7 bases at J, with 14 bases between. Germline V gene data show CDR1 as LNHDA and CDR2 as SQIVND (reference sequence). Notes on the study in general: Through a model of 13 V-J features, ophthalmopathy was separated from stable hyperthyroidism.

In patients aged 18 to 65, hyperthyroidism was newly diagnosed, with duration under 2 months. In the case of this clonotype: Its antigen is still unknown. This may arise from a read error, as a much more abundant clone is one base away.

Sequencing was done on a sample of blood. This clonotype originated in a man aged 18 to 30 with Graves' hyperthyroidism. The chain employs TRBV19 and TRBJ1-1; D unclear. The chain's CDR3 is CASSVGVGDEAFF. The DNA for the CDR3 is TGTGCCAGTAGTGTGGGCGTGGGAGATGAAGCTTTCTTT.